The present TCR beta chain was sequenced within a study of T-cell memory formation after mild COVID-19. At the level of the study: Largely, TCR clusters stayed within a single donor.

Trimming took 4 bases from V and 0 from J, leaving 8 bases between them. CDR1 and CDR2 from the germline V gene are SGHTA and FQGTGA. This CDR3 is built from 14 residues. TCRdb called the 5' RACE reads again in MiXCR, with one record for every CDR3 protein. The sample lists about 90,000 distinct CDR3 sequences; about 15% were seen once. This clonotype turned up a few times. The TCR originated in a man in his late teens or twenties who had mild COVID-19 (a few samples of this study predate the infection). Cell type and time point are not known. V and J are TRBV7-3 and TRBJ2-3; no clear D gene. Source material: PBMCs or a T cell subset sorted from them (not recorded which). In DNA form, the CDR3 reads TGTGCCAGCAGCTCGACGGTTAGCACAGATACGCAGTATTTT. Translation: CASSSTVSTDTQYF.